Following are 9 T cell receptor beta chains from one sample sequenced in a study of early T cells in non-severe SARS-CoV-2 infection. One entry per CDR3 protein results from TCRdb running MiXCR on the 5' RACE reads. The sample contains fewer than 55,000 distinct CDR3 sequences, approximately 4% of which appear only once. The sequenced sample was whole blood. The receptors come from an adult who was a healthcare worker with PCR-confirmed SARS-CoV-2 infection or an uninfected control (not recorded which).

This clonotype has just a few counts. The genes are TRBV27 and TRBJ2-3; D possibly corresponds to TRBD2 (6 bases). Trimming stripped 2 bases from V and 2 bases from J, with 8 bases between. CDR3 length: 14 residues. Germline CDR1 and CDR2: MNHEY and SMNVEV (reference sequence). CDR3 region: CASSLGGNTDTQYF. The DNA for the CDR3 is TGTGCCAGCAGTTTAGGCGGGAACACAGATACGCAGTATTTT.

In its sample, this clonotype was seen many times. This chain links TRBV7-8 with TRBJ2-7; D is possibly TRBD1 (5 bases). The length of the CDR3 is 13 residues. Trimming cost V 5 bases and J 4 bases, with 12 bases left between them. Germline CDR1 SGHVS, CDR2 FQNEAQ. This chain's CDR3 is CASSLVRAYEQYF. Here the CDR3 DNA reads TGTGCCAGCAGCCTAGTCAGGGCTTACGAGCAGTACTTC.

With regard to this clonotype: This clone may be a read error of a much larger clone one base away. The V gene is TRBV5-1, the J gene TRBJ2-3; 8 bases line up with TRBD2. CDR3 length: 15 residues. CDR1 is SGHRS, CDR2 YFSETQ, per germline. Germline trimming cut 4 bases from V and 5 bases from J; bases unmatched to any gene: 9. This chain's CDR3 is CASSQTGGAGDTQYF. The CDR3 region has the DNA TGCGCCAGCAGCCAGACCGGGGGGGCCGGAGATACGCAGTATTTT.

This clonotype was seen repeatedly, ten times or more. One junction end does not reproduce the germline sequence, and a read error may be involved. CDR3 protein: CASSLWDNRPQHF. CDR3 coding DNA: TGTGCCAGCAGCTTATGGGATAATCGGCCCCAGCATTTT. The chain recombines TRBV7-2 with TRBJ1-5; D is uncertain. CDR3 size: 13 residues. From germline, CDR1 is SGHTA and CDR2 FQGNSA.

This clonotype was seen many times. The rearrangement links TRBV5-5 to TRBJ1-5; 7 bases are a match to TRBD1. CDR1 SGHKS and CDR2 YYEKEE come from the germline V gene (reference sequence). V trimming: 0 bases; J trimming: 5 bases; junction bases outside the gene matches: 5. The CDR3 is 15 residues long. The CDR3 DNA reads TGTGCCAGCAGCTTGGAGTCAGGGGGTTATCAGCCCCAGCATTTT. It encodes CASSLESGGYQPQHF.

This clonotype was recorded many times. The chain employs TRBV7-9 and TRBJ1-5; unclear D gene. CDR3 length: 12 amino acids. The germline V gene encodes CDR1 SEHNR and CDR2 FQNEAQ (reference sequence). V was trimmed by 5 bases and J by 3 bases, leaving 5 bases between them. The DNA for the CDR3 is TGTGCCAGCAGCACGGACAATCAGCCCCAGCATTTT. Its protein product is CASSTDNQPQHF. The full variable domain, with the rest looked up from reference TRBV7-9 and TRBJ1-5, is DTGVSQNPRHKITKRGQNVTFRCDPISEHNRLYWYRQTLGQGPEFLTYFQNEAQLEKSRLLSDRFSAERPKGSFSTLEIQRTEQGDSAMYLCASSTDNQPQHFGDGTRLSIL.

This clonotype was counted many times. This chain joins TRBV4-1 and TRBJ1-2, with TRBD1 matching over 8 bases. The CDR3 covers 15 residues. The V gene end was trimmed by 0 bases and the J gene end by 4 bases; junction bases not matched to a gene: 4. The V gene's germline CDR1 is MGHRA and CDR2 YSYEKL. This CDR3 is CASSQDPDRAYGYTF. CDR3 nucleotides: TGCGCCAGCAGCCAAGATCCGGACAGGGCCTATGGCTACACCTTC.

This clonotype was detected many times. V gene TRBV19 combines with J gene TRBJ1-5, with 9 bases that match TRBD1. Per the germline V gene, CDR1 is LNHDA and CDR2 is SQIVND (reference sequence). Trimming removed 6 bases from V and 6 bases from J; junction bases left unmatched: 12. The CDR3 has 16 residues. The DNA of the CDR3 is TGTGCCAGTAGCCCTCGACAGGGGGGTAGTGGTCAGCCCCAGCATTTT. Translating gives CASSPRQGGSGQPQHF.

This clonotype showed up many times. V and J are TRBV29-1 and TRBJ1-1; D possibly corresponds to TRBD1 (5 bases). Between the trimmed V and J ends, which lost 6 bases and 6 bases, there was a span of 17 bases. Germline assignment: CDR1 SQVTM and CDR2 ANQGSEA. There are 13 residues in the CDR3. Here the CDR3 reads CSVVQLLGAEAFF. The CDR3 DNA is TGCAGCGTGGTCCAGTTGTTAGGGGCTGAAGCTTTCTTT.